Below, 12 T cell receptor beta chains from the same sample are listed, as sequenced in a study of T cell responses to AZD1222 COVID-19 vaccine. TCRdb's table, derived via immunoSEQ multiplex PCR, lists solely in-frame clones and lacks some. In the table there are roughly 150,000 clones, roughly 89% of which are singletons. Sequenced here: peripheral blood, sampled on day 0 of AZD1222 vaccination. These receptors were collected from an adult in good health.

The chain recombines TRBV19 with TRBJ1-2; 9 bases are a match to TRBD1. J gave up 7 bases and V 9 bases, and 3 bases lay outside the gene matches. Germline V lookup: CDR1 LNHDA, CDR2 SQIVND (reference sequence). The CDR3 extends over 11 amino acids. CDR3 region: CASRTGVGYTF. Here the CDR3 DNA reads TGTGCCAGCAGGACAGGGGTTGGCTACACCTTC.

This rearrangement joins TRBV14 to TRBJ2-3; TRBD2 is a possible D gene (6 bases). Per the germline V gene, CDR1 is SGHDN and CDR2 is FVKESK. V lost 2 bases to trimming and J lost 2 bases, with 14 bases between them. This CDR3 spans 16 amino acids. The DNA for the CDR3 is TGTGCCAGCAGCCAACAAACGACTAGGATCACAGATACGCAGTATTTT. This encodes CASSQQTTRITDTQYF.

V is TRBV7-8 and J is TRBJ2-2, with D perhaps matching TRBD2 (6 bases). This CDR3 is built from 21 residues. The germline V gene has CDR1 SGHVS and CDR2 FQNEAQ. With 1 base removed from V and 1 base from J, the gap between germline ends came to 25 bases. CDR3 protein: CASSLVSILVAELQNTGELFF. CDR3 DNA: TGTGCCAGCAGCTTAGTCTCGATTTTGGTAGCGGAGCTGCAGAACACCGGGGAGCTGTTTTTT.

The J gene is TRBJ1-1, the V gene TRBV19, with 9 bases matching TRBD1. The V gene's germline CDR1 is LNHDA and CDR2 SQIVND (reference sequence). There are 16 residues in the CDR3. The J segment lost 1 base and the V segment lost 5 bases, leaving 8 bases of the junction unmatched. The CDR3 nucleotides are TGTGCCAGTAGTCTACAGGGGGCCTGGACGAACACTGAAGCTTTCTTT. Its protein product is CASSLQGAWTNTEAFF.

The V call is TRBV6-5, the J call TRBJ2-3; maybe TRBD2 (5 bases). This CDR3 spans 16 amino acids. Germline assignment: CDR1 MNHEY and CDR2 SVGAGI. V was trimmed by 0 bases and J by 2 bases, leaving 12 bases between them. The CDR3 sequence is CASSYSLARNTDTQYF. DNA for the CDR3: TGTGCCAGCAGTTACTCTCTAGCACGTAACACAGATACGCAGTATTTT.

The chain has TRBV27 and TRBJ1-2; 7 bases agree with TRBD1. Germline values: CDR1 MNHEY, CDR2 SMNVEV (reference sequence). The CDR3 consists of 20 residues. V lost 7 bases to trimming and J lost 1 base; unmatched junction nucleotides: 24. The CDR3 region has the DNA TGTGCCAGCACCCTCGCTCCTCGTACCCCAGACAGGGAGAATAACTATGGCTACACCTTC. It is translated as CASTLAPRTPDRENNYGYTF.

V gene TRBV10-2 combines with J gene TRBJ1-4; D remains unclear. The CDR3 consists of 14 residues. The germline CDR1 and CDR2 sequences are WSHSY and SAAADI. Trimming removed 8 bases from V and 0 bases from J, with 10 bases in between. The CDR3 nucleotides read TGCGCCAGCCGCGTCGGGGCAACTAATGAAAAACTGTTTTTT. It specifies CASRVGATNEKLFF.

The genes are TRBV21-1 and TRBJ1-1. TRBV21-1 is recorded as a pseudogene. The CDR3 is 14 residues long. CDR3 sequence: CASSKVGGDTEAFF. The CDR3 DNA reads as TGTGCCAGCAGCAAAGTAGGGGGGGACACTGAAGCTTTCTTT.

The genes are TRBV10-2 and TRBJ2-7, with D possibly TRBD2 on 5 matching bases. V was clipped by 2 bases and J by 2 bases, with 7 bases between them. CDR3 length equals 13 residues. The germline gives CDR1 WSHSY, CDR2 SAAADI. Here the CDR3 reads CASSEERTYEQYF. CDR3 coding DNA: TGCGCCAGCAGTGAGGAGCGGACCTACGAGCAGTACTTC.

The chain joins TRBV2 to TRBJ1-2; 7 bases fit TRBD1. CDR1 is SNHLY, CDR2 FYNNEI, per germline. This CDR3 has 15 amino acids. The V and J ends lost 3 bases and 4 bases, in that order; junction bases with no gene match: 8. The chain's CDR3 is CASSELLGTVYGYTF. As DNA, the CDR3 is TGTGCCAGCAGTGAGCTACTCGGGACAGTCTATGGCTACACCTTC.

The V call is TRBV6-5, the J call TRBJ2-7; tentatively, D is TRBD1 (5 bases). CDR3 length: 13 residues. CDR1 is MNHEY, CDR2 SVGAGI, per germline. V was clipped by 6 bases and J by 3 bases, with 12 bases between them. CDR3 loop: CASSAGQVYEQYF. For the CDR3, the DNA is TGTGCCAGCAGCGCCGGACAAGTCTACGAGCAGTACTTC.

Written as DNA, the CDR3 is TGTGCCAGCAGCTTGGGGAACACCGGGGAGCTGTTTTTT. Its translation: CASSLGNTGELFF. The chain is built from TRBV7-3 and TRBJ2-2; D call uncertain. The CDR3 runs to 13 residues. The V and J ends lost 3 bases and 1 base respectively, with 3 bases between them. CDR1 and CDR2 from the germline V gene are SGHTA and FQGTGA.